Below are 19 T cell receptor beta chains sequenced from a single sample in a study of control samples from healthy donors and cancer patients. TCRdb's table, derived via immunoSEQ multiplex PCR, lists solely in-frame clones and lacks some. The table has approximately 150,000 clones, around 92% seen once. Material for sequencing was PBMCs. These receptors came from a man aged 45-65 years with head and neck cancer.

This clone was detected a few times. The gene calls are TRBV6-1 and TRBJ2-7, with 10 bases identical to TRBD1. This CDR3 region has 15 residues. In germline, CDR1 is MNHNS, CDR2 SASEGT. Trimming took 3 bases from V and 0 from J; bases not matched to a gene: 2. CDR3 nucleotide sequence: TGTGCCAGCAGTGAGGGACAGGGGTTCTCCTACGAGCAGTACTTC. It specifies CASSEGQGFSYEQYF.

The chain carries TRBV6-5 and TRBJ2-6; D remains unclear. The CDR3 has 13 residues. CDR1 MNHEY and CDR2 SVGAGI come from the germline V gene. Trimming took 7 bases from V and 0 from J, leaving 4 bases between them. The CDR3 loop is CASTASGANVLTF. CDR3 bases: TGTGCCAGCACCGCCTCTGGGGCCAACGTCCTGACTTTC.

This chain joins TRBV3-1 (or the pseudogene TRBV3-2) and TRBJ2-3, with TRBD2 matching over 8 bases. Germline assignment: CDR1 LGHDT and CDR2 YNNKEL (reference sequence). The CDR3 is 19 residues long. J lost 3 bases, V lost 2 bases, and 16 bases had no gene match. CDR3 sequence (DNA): TGTGCCAGCAGCCAATCGGGGGGGGCCATCCTTCAGGAAACAGATACGCAGTATTTT. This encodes CASSQSGGAILQETDTQYF.

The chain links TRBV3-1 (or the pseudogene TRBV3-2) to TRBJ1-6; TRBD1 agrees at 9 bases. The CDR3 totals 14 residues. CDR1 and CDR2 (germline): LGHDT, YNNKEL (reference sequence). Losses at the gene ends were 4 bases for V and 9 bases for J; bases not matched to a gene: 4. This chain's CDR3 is CASSPQGAGSPLHF. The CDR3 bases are TGTGCCAGCAGCCCACAGGGGGCGGGTTCACCCCTCCACTTT.

The CDR3 loop is CATSSRTGGVTDTQYF. The CDR3 DNA reads as TGTGCCACCAGTTCTCGGACAGGAGGTGTGACAGATACGCAGTATTTT. This chain joins TRBV24-1 and TRBJ2-3; 7 bases fit TRBD1. V shed 6 bases, J shed 3 bases, and the junction held 11 bases outside the gene matches. The germline V gene encodes CDR1 KGHDR and CDR2 SFDVKD. The CDR3 has 16 amino acids.

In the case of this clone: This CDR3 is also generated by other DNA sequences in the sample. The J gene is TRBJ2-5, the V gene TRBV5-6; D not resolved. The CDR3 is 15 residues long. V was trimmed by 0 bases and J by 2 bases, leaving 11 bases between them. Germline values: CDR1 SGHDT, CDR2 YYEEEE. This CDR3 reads CASSLGRVGQETQYF. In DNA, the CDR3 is TGTGCCAGCAGCTTGGGAAGGGTGGGGCAAGAGACCCAGTACTTC.

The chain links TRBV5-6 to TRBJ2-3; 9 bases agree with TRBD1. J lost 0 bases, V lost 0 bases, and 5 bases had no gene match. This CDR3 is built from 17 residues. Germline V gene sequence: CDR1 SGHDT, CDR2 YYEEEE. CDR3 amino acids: CASSLDGQGFSTDTQYF. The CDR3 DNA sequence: TGTGCCAGCAGCTTGGACGGACAGGGGTTTAGCACAGATACGCAGTATTTT. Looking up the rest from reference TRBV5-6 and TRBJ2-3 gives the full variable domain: DAGVTQSPTHLIKTRGQQVTLRCSPKSGHDTVSWYQQALGQGPQFIFQYYEEEERQRGNFPDRFSGHQFPNYSSELNVNALLLGDSALYLCASSLDGQGFSTDTQYFGPGTRLTVL.

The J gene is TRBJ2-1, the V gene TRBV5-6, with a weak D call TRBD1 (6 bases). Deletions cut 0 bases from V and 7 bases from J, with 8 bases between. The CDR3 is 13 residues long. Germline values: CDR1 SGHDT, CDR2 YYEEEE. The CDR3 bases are TGTGCCAGCAGCTTGGTCACAGGGAATGAGCAGTTCTTC. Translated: CASSLVTGNEQFF.

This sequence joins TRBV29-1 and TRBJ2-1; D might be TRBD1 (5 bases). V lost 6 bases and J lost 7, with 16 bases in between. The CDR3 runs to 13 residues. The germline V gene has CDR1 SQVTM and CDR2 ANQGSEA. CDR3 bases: TGCAGCGTCGCGCAGGGAAGGGAAAATGAGCAGTTCTTC. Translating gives CSVAQGRENEQFF.

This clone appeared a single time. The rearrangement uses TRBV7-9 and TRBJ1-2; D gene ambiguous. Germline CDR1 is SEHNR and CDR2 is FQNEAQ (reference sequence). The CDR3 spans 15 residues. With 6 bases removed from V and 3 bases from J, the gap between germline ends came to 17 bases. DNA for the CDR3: TGTGCCAGCAGTCCCAGTCAGTTGTGGTACTATGGCTACACCTTC. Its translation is CASSPSQLWYYGYTF.

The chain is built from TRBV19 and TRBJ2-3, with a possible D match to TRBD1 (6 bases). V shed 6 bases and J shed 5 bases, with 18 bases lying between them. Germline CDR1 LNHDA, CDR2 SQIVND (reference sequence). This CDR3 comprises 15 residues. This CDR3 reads CASRMGRTAGDTQYF. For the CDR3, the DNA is TGTGCCAGTAGGATGGGACGGACAGCAGGAGATACGCAGTATTTT. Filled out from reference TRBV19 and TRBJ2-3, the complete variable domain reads DGGITQSPKYLFRKEGQNVTLSCEQNLNHDAMYWYRQDPGQGLRLIYYSQIVNDFQKGDIAEGYSVSREKKESFPLTVTSAQKNPTAFYLCASRMGRTAGDTQYFGPGTRLTVL.

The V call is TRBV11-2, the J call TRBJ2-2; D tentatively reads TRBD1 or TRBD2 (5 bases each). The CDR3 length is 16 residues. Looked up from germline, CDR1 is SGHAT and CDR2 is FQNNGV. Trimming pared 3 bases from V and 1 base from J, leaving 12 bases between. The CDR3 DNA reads TGTGCCAGCAGCTTTCCTGGGGGACGGAACACCGGGGAGCTGTTTTTT. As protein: CASSFPGGRNTGELFF.

The CDR3 DNA follows: TGTGCCATCACGGGACAGGGAAACTCTGGGGCCAACGTCCTGACTTTC. Protein sequence: CAITGQGNSGANVLTF. The chain has TRBV10-3 and TRBJ2-6, with 9 nucleotides matching TRBD1. The CDR3 consists of 16 residues. Germline values: CDR1 ENHRY, CDR2 SYGVKD. V trimming: 7 bases; J trimming: 0 bases; junction bases outside the gene matches: 4.

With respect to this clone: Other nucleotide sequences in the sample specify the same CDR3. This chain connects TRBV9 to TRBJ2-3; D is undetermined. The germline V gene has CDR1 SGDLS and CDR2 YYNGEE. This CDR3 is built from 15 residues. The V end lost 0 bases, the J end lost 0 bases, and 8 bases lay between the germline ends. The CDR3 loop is CASSVGWGSTDTQYF. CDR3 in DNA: TGTGCCAGCAGCGTAGGGTGGGGTAGCACAGATACGCAGTATTTT.

The CDR3 protein is CASSLSGHAAYEQYF. The CDR3 DNA sequence: TGTGCCAGCTCACTATCGGGACATGCGGCCTACGAGCAGTACTTC. The chain carries TRBV18 and TRBJ2-7; D perhaps matches TRBD1 (6 bases). Trimming took off 4 bases at V and 2 bases at J, with 15 bases between the two ends. Germline-derived CDR1 and CDR2 are KGHSH and LQKENI. The CDR3 contains 15 residues.

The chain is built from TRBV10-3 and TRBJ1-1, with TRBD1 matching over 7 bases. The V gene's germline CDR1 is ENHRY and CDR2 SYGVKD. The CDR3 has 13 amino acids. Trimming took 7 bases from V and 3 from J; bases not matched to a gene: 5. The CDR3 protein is CAINRQGDTEAFF. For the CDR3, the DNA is TGTGCCATCAATCGACAGGGCGACACTGAAGCTTTCTTT.

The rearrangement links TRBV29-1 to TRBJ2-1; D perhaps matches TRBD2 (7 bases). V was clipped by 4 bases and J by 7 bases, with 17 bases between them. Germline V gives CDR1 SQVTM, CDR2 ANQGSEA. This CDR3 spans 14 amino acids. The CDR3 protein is CSVARGGVGNEQFF. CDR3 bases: TGCAGCGTTGCTAGAGGGGGGGTAGGGAATGAGCAGTTCTTC.

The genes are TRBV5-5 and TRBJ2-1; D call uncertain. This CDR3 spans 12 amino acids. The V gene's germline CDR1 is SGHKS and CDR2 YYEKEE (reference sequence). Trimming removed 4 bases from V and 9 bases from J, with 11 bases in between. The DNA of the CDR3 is TGTGCCAGCAGCGTGTCGAAGGGTGAGCAGTTCTTC. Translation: CASSVSKGEQFF.

This CDR3 reads CASRSSGGSTDTQYF. In DNA form, the CDR3 reads TGCGCCAGCAGATCTTCAGGAGGAAGCACAGATACGCAGTATTTT. The chain links TRBV5-1 to TRBJ2-3, with D possibly matching TRBD2 (5 bases). The CDR3 extends over 15 amino acids. Germline V CDR1 and CDR2: SGHRS, YFSETQ. The V end was cut by 5 bases, the J end by 0 bases, with 13 bases between.